These 25 T cell receptor beta chains originate from one sample sequenced in a study of vaccination effects on CD4 cells after COVID-19. This table comes from immunoSEQ multiplex PCR, and its TCRdb copy is limited to in-frame clones, with some not included. Here the sample spans around 40,000 clones, just under 75% being singletons. These receptors' targets are unknown. Peptide-pool stimulation followed by sequencing identified expanded antigen-specific CD4+ clonotypes in the ViraFEST assay. When less than 12 days of culture had elapsed, CD4+ T cells were isolated. PCR confirmed that the person was infected with SARS-CoV-2 between March and December 2020. This sample comprised CD4+ T cells from PBMCs cultured with a peptide pool, obtained before COVID-19 vaccination. These receptors all stem from a human donor who had a prior SARS-CoV-2 infection.

J is TRBJ2-3 and V is TRBV4-2; D unclear. The CDR3 sequence is 16 residues long. Germline V gene sequence: CDR1 LGHNA, CDR2 YNFKEQ. Trimming removed 4 bases at V and 1 base at J, with 15 bases between. The CDR3 sequence is CASSRDVGSGTDTQYF. CDR3 DNA: TGTGCCAGCAGCCGTGATGTGGGAAGCGGCACAGATACGCAGTATTTT.

J is TRBJ2-5 and V is TRBV2; D is unresolved. Germline V gene sequence: CDR1 SNHLY, CDR2 FYNNEI. V lost 2 bases and J lost 5, with 9 bases in between. This CDR3 spans 13 amino acids. For the CDR3, the DNA is TGTGCCAGCAGTGAACAGCTTCGCGAGACCCAGTACTTC. Translation: CASSEQLRETQYF.

The chain employs TRBV5-6 and TRBJ2-7; 11 bases are shared with TRBD2. CDR1 SGHDT and CDR2 YYEEEE come from the germline V gene. The CDR3 consists of 17 residues. The J segment lost 2 bases and the V segment lost 6 bases, leaving 13 bases of the junction unmatched. DNA of the CDR3: TGTGCCAGCACCTTTTGGGGGAGACTAGCGGGAACCTACGAGCAGTACTTC. It is translated as CASTFWGRLAGTYEQYF.

This clone is a singleton in its sample. V usage is TRBV30 and J usage is TRBJ1-1; 7 nucleotides agree with TRBD1. The CDR3 runs 13 residues. The V gene's germline CDR1 is GTSNPN and CDR2 SVGIG (reference sequence). V was pared by 3 bases and J by 4 bases, with 5 bases of the junction left unmatched. The CDR3 protein is CAWSLRGTTEAFF. The CDR3 DNA reads TGTGCCTGGAGCCTCAGGGGGACCACTGAAGCTTTCTTT.

This chain links TRBV7-9 with TRBJ1-1; 9 nucleotides align to TRBD1. Germline CDR1 SEHNR, CDR2 FQNEAQ (reference sequence). The CDR3 extends over 14 amino acids. Trimming removed 5 bases from V and 10 bases from J; junction bases left unmatched: 11. DNA of the CDR3: TGTGCCAGCAGCCTACGGACAGGGGAGGCTGCAGCTTTCTTT. Translation: CASSLRTGEAAAFF.

This rearrangement joins TRBV2 to TRBJ2-1, with 8 nucleotides matching TRBD2. The V gene's germline CDR1 is SNHLY and CDR2 FYNNEI. This CDR3 is 12 amino acids long. Unmatched junction bases numbered 12, after V lost 11 bases and J lost 12 bases. The CDR3 loop reads CARRLAGRGQFF. In DNA, the CDR3 is TGTGCCCGAAGATTAGCGGGGCGGGGGCAGTTCTTC. Variable domain in full (rest from reference TRBV2 and TRBJ2-1): EPEVTQTPSHQVTQMGQEVILRCVPISNHLYFYWYRQILGQKVEFLVSFYNNEISEKSEIFDDQFSVERPDGSNFTLKIRSTKLEDSAMYFCARRLAGRGQFFGPGTRLTVL.

The chain is built from TRBV11-2 and TRBJ2-3; 8 bases agree with TRBD1. The ends lost 4 bases at V and 4 bases at J; junction bases unmatched: 7. This CDR3 has 15 amino acids. CDR1 is SGHAT and CDR2 is FQNNGV in the germline V gene. The CDR3 protein is CASSSYRGKADTQYF. The CDR3 DNA sequence: TGTGCCAGCAGCTCCTACAGGGGGAAGGCAGATACGCAGTATTTT.

The CDR3 loop reads CASSAPSGAYTDTQYF. Here the CDR3 DNA reads TGCGCCAGCAGCGCCCCTAGCGGGGCCTACACAGATACGCAGTATTTT. The chain uses TRBV5-1 and TRBJ2-3, with 9 bases fitting TRBD2. V was pared by 4 bases and J by 2 bases, with 8 bases of the junction left unmatched. The CDR3 contains 16 residues. The germline V gene has CDR1 SGHRS and CDR2 YFSETQ.

This chain connects TRBV28 to TRBJ1-3, with D unresolved. This CDR3 is 13 amino acids long. The V end lost 5 bases, the J end lost 4 bases, and 9 bases lay between the germline ends. Germline assignment: CDR1 MDHEN and CDR2 SYDVKM. CDR3 residues: CASSITNGNTIYF. The CDR3 DNA reads TGTGCCAGCAGTATTACCAACGGAAACACCATATATTTT.

V usage is TRBV5-1 and J usage is TRBJ1-4; unclear D gene. The V gene's germline CDR1 is SGHRS and CDR2 YFSETQ. The CDR3 runs 15 residues. The V and J ends lost 4 bases and 0 bases respectively, with 10 bases between them. The CDR3 nucleotides read TGCGCCAGCAGCACCCTCGGCGCAACTAATGAAAAACTGTTTTTT. Translating gives CASSTLGATNEKLFF.

This rearrangement joins TRBV9 to TRBJ2-6; 10 bases are a match to TRBD1. CDR3 length: 14 amino acids. V gave up 4 bases and J gave up 11 bases; unmatched junction bases: 6. Germline V gene data show CDR1 as SGDLS and CDR2 as YYNGEE. CDR3 sequence (DNA): TGTGCCAGCAGCCCCCCCGGGACAGGGGACGTCCTGACTTTC. Translation: CASSPPGTGDVLTF.

This clone was counted once. J is TRBJ1-1 and V is TRBV19; D is unclear. The length of the CDR3 is 14 residues. Between the trimmed V and J ends, which lost 3 bases and 1 base, there was a span of 9 bases. CDR1 and CDR2 (germline): LNHDA, SQIVND (reference sequence). The DNA for the CDR3 is TGTGCCAGTAGTATTTGGTTTAAGAACACTGAAGCTTTCTTT. Amino acid sequence: CASSIWFKNTEAFF.

The rearrangement uses TRBV6-5 and TRBJ2-1; perhaps D is TRBD1 or TRBD2 (5 bases each). The CDR3 sequence is 14 residues long. Trimming took off 4 bases at V and 7 bases at J, with 14 bases between the two ends. Per the germline V gene, CDR1 is MNHEY and CDR2 is SVGAGI. The CDR3 loop is CASSFWGERNEQFF. CDR3 in DNA: TGTGCCAGCAGTTTTTGGGGCGAGCGGAATGAGCAGTTCTTC.

The CDR3 protein is CASGLVVENTEAFF. CDR3 nucleotide sequence: TGTGCTAGTGGTTTGGTTGTCGAGAACACTGAAGCTTTCTTT. J is TRBJ1-1 and V is TRBV12-5; D remains unclear. Per the germline V gene, CDR1 is LGHNT and CDR2 is FRNRAP. The CDR3 has 14 residues. The V and J ends lost 0 bases and 1 base respectively, with 6 bases between them.

The chain uses TRBV18 and TRBJ2-4; D gene uncertain. Germline CDR1 KGHSH, CDR2 LQKENI. This CDR3 contains 15 residues. V was pared by 3 bases and J by 7 bases, with 16 bases between. The CDR3 reads CASSPSWDGANIQYF. CDR3 in DNA: TGTGCCAGCTCACCGAGTTGGGATGGAGCGAACATTCAGTACTTC.

In regard to this clone: One junction end does not reproduce the germline sequence, and a read error may be involved. The V and J genes are TRBV7-7 and TRBJ2-5, with D possibly TRBD2 on 6 matching bases. This CDR3 region has 13 residues. The germline gives CDR1 SSHAT, CDR2 FNYEAQ (reference sequence). CDR3 sequence reads: CASSLDGGETQYF. CDR3 nucleotide sequence: TGTGCTAGCAGCTTAGACGGGGGAGAGACCCAGTACTTC.

The rearrangement links TRBV6-5 to TRBJ2-2; 8 nucleotides line up with TRBD2. CDR1 MNHEY and CDR2 SVGAGI come from the germline V gene. V dropped 9 bases and J dropped 6; count of bases not matched to a gene: 12. The CDR3 extends over 15 amino acids. The CDR3 loop reads CASWSGTRTAGELFF. CDR3 DNA: TGTGCCAGTTGGTCCGGGACTAGGACCGCCGGGGAGCTGTTTTTT.

The chain joins TRBV18 to TRBJ2-1, with a possible D match to TRBD1 (6 bases). Germline-derived CDR1 and CDR2 are KGHSH and LQKENI. The V gene lost 4 bases and the J gene lost 15 bases, with 13 bases spanning the gap. This CDR3 has 11 amino acids. CDR3: CASSLGDTLFF. For the CDR3, the DNA is TGTGCCAGCTCACTCGGGGACACCCTGTTCTTC. Complete variable domain (other parts from reference TRBV18 and TRBJ2-1): NAGVMQNPRHLVRRRGQEARLRCSPMKGHSHVYWYRQLPEEGLKFMVYLQKENIIDESGMPKERFSAEFPKEGPSILRIQQVVRGDSAAYFCASSLGDTLFFGPGTRLTVL.

The CDR3 loop is CASSEGRASNQPQHF. CDR3 in DNA: TGTGCCAGCAGTGAAGGCAGGGCTAGCAATCAGCCCCAGCATTTT. The chain joins TRBV2 to TRBJ1-5; maybe TRBD1 (5 bases). With 1 base removed from V and 0 bases from J, the gap between germline ends came to 7 bases. There are 15 residues in the CDR3. In germline, CDR1 is SNHLY, CDR2 FYNNEI.

The chain links TRBV12-5 to TRBJ1-2; D ambiguous. The V end lost 1 base, the J end lost 12 bases, and 18 bases lay between the germline ends. This CDR3 has 14 residues. Germline values: CDR1 LGHNT, CDR2 FRNRAP. CDR3 in DNA: TGTGCTAGTGGTTTGGGCCCGGGCCAAGGGATCGACACCTTC. It codes for CASGLGPGQGIDTF.

The chain carries TRBV7-6 and TRBJ2-1, with D perhaps given as TRBD1 or TRBD2 (5 bases each). There are 17 residues in the CDR3. Germline V lookup: CDR1 SGHVS, CDR2 FNYEAQ. The V and J ends lost 5 bases and 3 bases respectively, with 20 bases between them. The CDR3 nucleotides are TGTGCCAGCAGCCTCGCCGGGACCCCCGCTAGCTACAATGAGCAGTTCTTC. Translating it yields CASSLAGTPASYNEQFF.

This clone was recorded a few times. This chain uses TRBV24-1 with TRBJ2-1; D is undetermined. The germline CDR1 and CDR2 sequences are KGHDR and SFDVKD. The CDR3 is 13 amino acids. V was pared by 3 bases and J by 7 bases, with 9 bases between. The chain's CDR3 is CATSDLRVNEQFF. CDR3 in DNA: TGTGCCACCAGTGATCTCCGAGTGAATGAGCAGTTCTTC.

The chain uses TRBV14 and TRBJ2-5; D remains ambiguous. Germline CDR1 is SGHDN and CDR2 is FVKESK. There are 13 residues in the CDR3. The ends were cut back, 4 bases at V and 2 bases at J, with 8 bases in the middle. For the CDR3, the DNA is TGTGCCAGCAGCCCCGGGCGACAAGAGACCCAGTACTTC. Translating it yields CASSPGRQETQYF.

The rearrangement joins TRBV5-4 to TRBJ2-1, with D tentatively TRBD2 (6 bases). Germline CDR1 reads SGHNT; CDR2 reads YYREEE (reference sequence). Trimming cost V 4 bases and J 0 bases, with 17 bases left between them. This CDR3 has 17 residues. The chain's CDR3 is CASSPSGGSVSYNEQFF. The DNA for the CDR3 is TGTGCCAGCAGCCCCTCTGGGGGGAGCGTCTCCTACAATGAGCAGTTCTTC.

The chain recombines TRBV5-1 with TRBJ2-7; 8 bases line up with TRBD1. V shed 2 bases, J shed 3 bases, and the junction held 7 bases outside the gene matches. CDR3 size: 15 residues. Germline lookup yields CDR1 SGHRS and CDR2 YFSETQ. Here the CDR3 reads CASSFFDTGGYEQYF. The CDR3 region has the DNA TGCGCCAGCAGCTTTTTTGATACAGGGGGCTACGAGCAGTACTTC.